This T cell receptor (beta chain) stems from a study of OX40 agonist ivuxolimab in advanced cancers. Study-wide context: Dosing consisted of intravenous ivuxolimab at 0.01 to 10 mg/kg every 2 weeks. Allowance was made for prior anti-PD-1, anti-PD-L1 or anti-CTLA-4 therapy, and 40% had some.

Profiled with immunoSEQ multiplex PCR; TCRdb holds only in-frame clones, not every one. The sample holds around 71,000 clones, under 80% seen once. The TCR originated in an adult with an advanced solid tumor such as melanoma, head and neck, liver or kidney cancer. The starting material was CD4+ or CD8+ T cells sorted from blood, obtained in a trial of the OX40 agonist ivuxolimab.

The CDR3 nucleotides read TGTGCCAGCAGCGTACGCAGCTATGGCTACACCTTC. Encoded protein: CASSVRSYGYTF. This chain joins TRBV7-9 and TRBJ1-2, with D hard to call. The V gene's germline CDR1 is SEHNR and CDR2 FQNEAQ (reference sequence). The CDR3 spans 12 residues. Trimming stripped 5 bases from V and 4 bases from J, with 8 bases between.